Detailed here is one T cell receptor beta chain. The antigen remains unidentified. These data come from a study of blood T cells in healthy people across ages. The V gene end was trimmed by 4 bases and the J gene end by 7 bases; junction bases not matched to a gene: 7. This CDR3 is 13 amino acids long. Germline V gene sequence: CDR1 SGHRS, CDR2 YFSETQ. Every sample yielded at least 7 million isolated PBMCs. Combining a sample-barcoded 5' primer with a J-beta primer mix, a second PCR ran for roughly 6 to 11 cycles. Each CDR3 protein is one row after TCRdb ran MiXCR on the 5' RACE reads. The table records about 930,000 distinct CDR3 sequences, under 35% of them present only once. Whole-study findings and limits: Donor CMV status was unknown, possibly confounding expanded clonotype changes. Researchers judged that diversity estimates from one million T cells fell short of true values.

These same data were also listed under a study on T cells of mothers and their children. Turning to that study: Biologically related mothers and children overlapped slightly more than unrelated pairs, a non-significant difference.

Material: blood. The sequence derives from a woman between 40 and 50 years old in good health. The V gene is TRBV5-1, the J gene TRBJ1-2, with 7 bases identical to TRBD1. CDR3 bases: TGCGCCAGCAGCCCCGGGACAGACGGTGGCTACACCTTC. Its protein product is CASSPGTDGGYTF.